These T cell receptor beta chains were read from a single sample in a study of regulatory T cells in long-lasting Graves disease. TCRdb fed the multiplex PCR reads into MiXCR, producing one record per CDR3 protein. The data show 300,000 to 400,000 distinct CDR3 sequences, about 19% seen once. Sequenced material: peripheral blood mononuclear cells (PBMCs), taken when the disease was refractory, from a patient treated with antithyroid drugs. Every receptor here comes from a female donor with Graves disease. The CDR3 runs from the conserved cysteine through the conserved F or W. Fields, in order: CDR3 protein, V gene.

CDR3aa: CAISESLEQYF
v_gene: TRBV10-3

CDR3aa: CASSDEGWNEKLFF
v_gene: TRBV2

CDR3aa: CASNFVEGPNTEAFF
v_gene: TRBV27

CDR3aa: CASSSGTKNSPLHF
v_gene: TRBV28

CDR3aa: CSARGDLLNRGRRTEAFF
v_gene: TRBV20-1

CDR3aa: CSAHLAGVAKNIQYF
v_gene: TRBV20-1

CDR3aa: CATSGILGTQYF
v_gene: TRBV6-1

CDR3aa: CASSQPPRLAGQETQYF
v_gene: TRBV14

CDR3aa: CASSYSPKGTNYGYTF
v_gene: TRBV6-5

CDR3aa: CATKDRSSSEKLFF
v_gene: TRBV19

CDR3aa: CASSLVSGGRETQYF
v_gene: TRBV7-2

CDR3aa: CASSESHRSTGELFF
v_gene: TRBV5-1

CDR3aa: CASSLTFGYGYTF
v_gene: TRBV7-2

CDR3aa: CSFFRQGSSPLHF
v_gene: TRBV20-1

CDR3aa: CASSISANQPQHF
v_gene: TRBV19

CDR3aa: CASSLRERSEAFF
v_gene: TRBV11-2

CDR3aa: CASSLDGQVTGELFF
v_gene: TRBV5-1

CDR3aa: CASRVNPGQGTDTQYF
v_gene: TRBV13

CDR3aa: CASSLRQDYGYTF
v_gene: TRBV13

CDR3aa: CSATDGNYGYTF
v_gene: TRBV20-1

CDR3aa: CASSEALNEQFF
v_gene: TRBV6-1

CDR3aa: CASSLGDRLTETQYF
v_gene: TRBV5-4

CDR3aa: CASSVVGGSYGYTF
v_gene: TRBV9

CDR3aa: CASILKLNQPQHF
v_gene: TRBV2

CDR3aa: CASSLWGSQETQYF
v_gene: TRBV7-9

CDR3aa: CASSPTSGGAHEQFF
v_gene: TRBV12-3/TRBV12-4